This T cell receptor beta chain was sequenced during a study of cytomegalovirus exposure and HLA in healthy donors. Amplification used 60 Vbeta primers and 13 Jbeta primers. Profiling relied on immunoSEQ multiplex PCR, and the TCRdb table lists in-frame clones only, not all of them. The sample shows about 160,000 clones, about 85% of them seen only once. V dropped 5 bases and J dropped 3 bases, with 10 bases sitting between them. Germline-derived CDR1 and CDR2 are SGHTA and FQGTGA. The CDR3 runs 13 residues. The receptor was isolated from a man aged 18 to 29 in good health and CMV-seropositive. The sequencing sample was made of PBMCs. This sequence joins TRBV7-3 and TRBJ1-1, with D possibly matching TRBD1 (5 bases). The CDR3 loop is CASSVTEDTEAFF. The CDR3 nucleotides read TGTGCCAGCAGCGTGACAGAGGACACTGAAGCTTTCTTT.